This T cell receptor beta chain was sequenced during a study of T cell responses to AZD1222 COVID-19 vaccine. Regarding the study as a whole: CD4 TCRs covered the whole spike, strongest at regions 160-218 and 743-854.

As concerns this clone: The antigen is undetermined.

This table comes from immunoSEQ multiplex PCR, and its TCRdb copy is limited to in-frame clones, with some not included. Of about 92,000 clones in the sample, roughly 90% were seen once. Source: peripheral blood, taken on day 0 of AZD1222 vaccination. The sequence was collected from an adult in good health.

CDR3 region: CASLPALAGENEQFF. As DNA, the CDR3 is TGTGCCAGCCTGCCCGCACTAGCGGGAGAGAATGAGCAGTTCTTC. This chain uses TRBV7-9 with TRBJ2-1, with 11 bases lining up with TRBD2. This CDR3 spans 15 amino acids. J lost 7 bases, V lost 8 bases, and 10 bases had no gene match. The germline gives CDR1 SEHNR, CDR2 FQNEAQ (reference sequence).